This T cell receptor (beta chain) was documented in a study of T cell responses to AZD1222 COVID-19 vaccine. CDR3 length equals 12 residues. Germline-derived CDR1 and CDR2 are MNHEY and SVGEGT. V was pared by 6 bases and J by 7 bases, with 12 bases between. The table came from immunoSEQ multiplex PCR; TCRdb's copy has only in-frame clones and leaves some out. The sample holds around 84,000 clones; just over 90% are singletons and the top ten take approximately 7%. Remarks on this clone: Its antigen is unknown.

Overall study results and limits: The reported proportion of spike-specific TCRs targeting unmutated variant regions was nearly half.

The sample was peripheral blood, taken on day 0 of MenACWY control vaccination. The source is an adult in good health. This rearrangement joins TRBV6-2 or TRBV6-3 to TRBJ1-1; weak D call: TRBD1 (5 bases). The CDR3 here is CASSHGGVEAFF. The CDR3 bases are TGTGCCAGCAGCCACGGGGGGGTTGAAGCTTTCTTT.